This T cell receptor beta chain was sequenced in a study of T cell responses to AZD1222 COVID-19 vaccine. Study outcomes and limitations: Recipients of two AZD1222 doses showed rising Spike-specific TCR breadth and depth.

The method was immunoSEQ multiplex PCR; TCRdb's version includes in-frame clones alone and lacks a portion of them. The repertoire holds approximately 90,000 clones, roughly 90% seen once, with about 7% in the top ten. Comment on this clone: Its specificity is not known.

Here the sequenced sample was peripheral blood, taken on day 0 of AZD1222 vaccination. The clonotype comes from an adult in good health.

The CDR3 bases are TGTGCCAGCAGCCAACAGGGACGGAATGAAAAACTGTTTTTT. Encoded protein: CASSQQGRNEKLFF. V and J are TRBV14 and TRBJ1-4; D possibly corresponds to TRBD1 (5 bases). The CDR3 is 14 amino acids. V was shortened by 2 bases and J by 5 bases, with 9 bases between the two germline ends. Germline lookup yields CDR1 SGHDN and CDR2 FVKESK.